A single sample gave rise to the 3 T cell receptor beta chains below, sequenced in a study of T cells in Graves' hyperthyroidism and ophthalmopathy. The source material, RNA transcripts, was used to amplify TCR beta CDR3 regions. Using the HTBI primer set, a first-round RT-PCR was run on the TCR CDR3. TCRdb re-called the multiplex PCR reads through MiXCR, storing one row per CDR3 protein. The repertoire has fewer than 600,000 distinct CDR3 sequences, 14% of them found once; the top ten carry around 17%. The sample consisted of blood. The receptors here all came from a woman under 30 with Graves' hyperthyroidism.

CDR3 region: CASTQRGLDGYTF. The DNA of the CDR3 is TGTGCCAGCACCCAAAGGGGTTTGGATGGCTACACCTTC. V is TRBV6-1 and J is TRBJ1-2; D possibly corresponds to TRBD1 (5 bases). V lost 7 bases and J lost 6, with 15 bases in between. CDR1 is MNHNS and CDR2 is SASEGT in the germline V gene. The length of the CDR3 is 13 residues.

J is TRBJ1-4 and V is TRBV4-1; perhaps TRBD1 as D (6 bases). The CDR3 covers 15 residues. V lost 2 bases and J lost 6, with 13 bases in between. CDR1 and CDR2 from the germline V gene are MGHRA and YSYEKL. CDR3 bases: TGCGCCAGCAGCCAAAGTACAGGGCCAGATGAAAAACTGTTTTTT. Amino acid sequence: CASSQSTGPDEKLFF.

Ten or more counts support this clonotype. The chain is built from TRBV2 and TRBJ2-4; TRBD1 agrees at 7 bases. The CDR3 covers 16 residues. Germline loops: CDR1 SNHLY, CDR2 FYNNEI. V gave up 10 bases and J gave up 2 bases; unmatched junction bases: 14. The CDR3, as DNA: TGTGCCACTCTTGGTGGGGCAGGGGGAACCAAAAACATTCAGTACTTC. Protein: CATLGGAGGTKNIQYF.